One TCR beta chain is described in this entry. The record originates from a study of T cell clonotyping in hematopoietic cell transplantation. Generated by immunoSEQ multiplex PCR, the TCRdb table keeps only in-frame clones and is missing some. The table records about 36,000 clones, 95% of them present only once. Time point defined: recipient sample about 28 days before transplant, after cytoreduction. Samples: about 28 days before transplant, then days 30, 100 and 180 after. Material: peripheral blood mononuclear cells, obtained before stem cell transplant. The receptor's source is a man aged 35-49 years with chronic myeloid leukemia. Some clones in this sample may be carry-over from other donors' samples.

The CDR3 DNA sequence: TGTGCCAGTAGTATAGGGGGGACTACGATACTGTTTTTT. Encoded protein: CASSIGGTTILFF. This sequence joins TRBV19 and TRBJ1-4; tentative D call: TRBD1 (5 bases). The CDR3 length is 13 residues. Germline CDR1 is LNHDA and CDR2 is SQIVND (reference sequence). V lost 1 base and J 13 bases, leaving 13 bases between the germline ends.